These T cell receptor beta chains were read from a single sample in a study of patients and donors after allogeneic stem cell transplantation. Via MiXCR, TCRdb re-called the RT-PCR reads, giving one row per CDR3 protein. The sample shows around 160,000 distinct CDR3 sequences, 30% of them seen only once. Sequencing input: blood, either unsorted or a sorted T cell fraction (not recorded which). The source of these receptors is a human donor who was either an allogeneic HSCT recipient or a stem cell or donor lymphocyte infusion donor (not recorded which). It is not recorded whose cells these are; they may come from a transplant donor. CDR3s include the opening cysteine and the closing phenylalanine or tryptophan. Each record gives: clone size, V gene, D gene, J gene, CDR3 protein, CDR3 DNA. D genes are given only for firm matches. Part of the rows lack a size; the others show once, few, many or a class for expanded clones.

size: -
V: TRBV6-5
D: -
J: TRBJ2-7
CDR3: CASSSSTTYEQYF
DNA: TGTGCCAGCAGTTCGAGTACTACCTACGAGCAGTACTTC

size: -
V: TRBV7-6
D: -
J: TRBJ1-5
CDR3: CASSLVLNNQPQHF
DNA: TGTGCCAGCAGCTTAGTTCTCAACAATCAGCCCCAGCATTTT

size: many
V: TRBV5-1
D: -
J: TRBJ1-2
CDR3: CASSTGTTSYTF
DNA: TGCGCCAGCAGCACGGGGACAACCAGCTACACCTTC

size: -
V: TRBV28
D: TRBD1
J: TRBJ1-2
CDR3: CASRTGGSYGYTF
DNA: TGTGCCAGCCGGACAGGGGGCTCCTATGGCTACACCTTC

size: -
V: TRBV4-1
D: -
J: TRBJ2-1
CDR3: CASSQWSAYNEQFF
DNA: TGCGCCAGCAGCCAATGGTCTGCCTACAATGAGCAGTTCTTC

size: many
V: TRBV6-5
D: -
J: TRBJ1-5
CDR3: CASSYSRGGGQPQHF
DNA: TGTGCCAGCAGTTACTCGAGGGGGGGTGGGCAGCCCCAGCATTTT

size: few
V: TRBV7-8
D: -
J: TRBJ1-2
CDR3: CAVTGGSSNYGYTF
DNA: TGTGCCGTCACGGGGGGGAGTTCTAACTATGGCTACACCTTC

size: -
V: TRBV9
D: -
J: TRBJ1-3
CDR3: CASSTRGRGGNTIYF
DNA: TGTGCCAGCAGCACCCGGGGCAGGGGTGGAAACACCATATATTTT

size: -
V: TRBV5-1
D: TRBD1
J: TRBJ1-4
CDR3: CASSLQGTDEKLFF
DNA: TGCGCCAGCAGCCTTCAGGGGACAGATGAAAAACTGTTTTTT

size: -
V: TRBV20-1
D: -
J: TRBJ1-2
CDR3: CSPNFSRGRYGYTF
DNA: TGCAGTCCCAACTTTTCCCGGGGGAGATATGGCTACACCTTC